This T cell receptor beta chain was captured in a study of T cell responses to AZD1222 COVID-19 vaccine. Findings of the study overall: Donors, mostly white British, included more females; clonal diversity was possibly underestimated. At study baseline, merely a handful of AZD1222 recipients were seropositive. Unmutated variant regions are reportedly the target of nearly half of TCRs that are spike-specific. Repertoire sampling occurred only after the peak T cell response.

Some clones are missing from TCRdb's copy, which holds only in-frame ones; the method was immunoSEQ multiplex PCR. The data show about 160,000 clones, about 91% seen once. This CDR3 is 16 amino acids long. The V and J ends lost 2 bases and 6 bases, in that order; junction bases with no gene match: 9. Germline CDR1 reads SGHVS; CDR2 reads FNYEAQ. This clone was seen once. Its specificity is not known. This sequence was found in an adult in good health. The specimen was peripheral blood, collected on day 0 of MenACWY control vaccination. The gene calls are TRBV7-6 and TRBJ2-1; 8 positions agree with TRBD2. CDR3: CASSLNSGNGVNEQFF. The CDR3 region has the DNA TGTGCCAGCAGCTTAAATAGCGGGAATGGAGTCAATGAGCAGTTCTTC.